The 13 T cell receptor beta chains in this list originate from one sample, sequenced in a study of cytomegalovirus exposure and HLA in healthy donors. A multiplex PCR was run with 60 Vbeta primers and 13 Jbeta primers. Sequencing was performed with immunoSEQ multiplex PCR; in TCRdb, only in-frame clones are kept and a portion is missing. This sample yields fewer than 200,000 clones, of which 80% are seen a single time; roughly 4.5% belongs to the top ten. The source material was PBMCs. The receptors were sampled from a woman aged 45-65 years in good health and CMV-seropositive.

The CDR3 is CASSGEGLNTIYF. Written as DNA, the CDR3 is TGTGCCAGCAGCGGGGAGGGGCTAAACACCATATATTTT. J is TRBJ1-3 and V is TRBV9, with D possibly TRBD1 on 5 matching bases. Germline values: CDR1 SGDLS, CDR2 YYNGEE. The CDR3 has 13 residues. The germline V and J ends were trimmed by 3 bases and 6 bases, with 10 bases remaining between them.

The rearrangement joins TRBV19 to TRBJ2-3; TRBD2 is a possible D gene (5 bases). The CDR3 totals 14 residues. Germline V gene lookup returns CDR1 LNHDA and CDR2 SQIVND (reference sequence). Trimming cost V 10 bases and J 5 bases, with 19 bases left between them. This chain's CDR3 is CATSLRGRGDTQYF. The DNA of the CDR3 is TGTGCCACTAGCCTCCGGGGTCGAGGAGATACGCAGTATTTT.

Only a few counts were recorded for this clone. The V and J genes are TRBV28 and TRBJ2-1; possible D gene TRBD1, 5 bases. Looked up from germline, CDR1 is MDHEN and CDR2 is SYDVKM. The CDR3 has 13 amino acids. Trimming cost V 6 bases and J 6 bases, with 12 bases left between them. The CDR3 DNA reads TGTGCCAGCAGCTGGGTGACAGTCAATGAGCAGTTCTTC. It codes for CASSWVTVNEQFF.

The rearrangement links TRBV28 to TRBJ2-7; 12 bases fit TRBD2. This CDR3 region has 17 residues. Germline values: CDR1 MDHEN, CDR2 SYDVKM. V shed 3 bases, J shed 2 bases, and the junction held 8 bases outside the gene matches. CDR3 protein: CASSFFGLAGLAYEQYF. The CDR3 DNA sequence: TGTGCCAGCAGTTTCTTCGGACTAGCGGGATTAGCCTACGAGCAGTACTTC.

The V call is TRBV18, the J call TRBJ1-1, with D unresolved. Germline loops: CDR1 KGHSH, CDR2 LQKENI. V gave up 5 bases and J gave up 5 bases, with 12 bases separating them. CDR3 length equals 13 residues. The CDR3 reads CASSLEASTEAFF. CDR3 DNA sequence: TGTGCCAGCTCATTGGAGGCGAGTACTGAAGCTTTCTTT. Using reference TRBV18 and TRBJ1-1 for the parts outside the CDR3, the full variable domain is NAGVMQNPRHLVRRRGQEARLRCSPMKGHSHVYWYRQLPEEGLKFMVYLQKENIIDESGMPKERFSAEFPKEGPSILRIQQVVRGDSAAYFCASSLEASTEAFFGQGTRLTVV.

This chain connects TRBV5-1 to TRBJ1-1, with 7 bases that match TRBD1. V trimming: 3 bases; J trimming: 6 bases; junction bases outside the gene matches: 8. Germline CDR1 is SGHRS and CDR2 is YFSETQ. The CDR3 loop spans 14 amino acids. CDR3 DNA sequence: TGCGCCAGCAGCTCTGGCCCAGGGGGAGCTGAAGCTTTCTTT. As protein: CASSSGPGGAEAFF.

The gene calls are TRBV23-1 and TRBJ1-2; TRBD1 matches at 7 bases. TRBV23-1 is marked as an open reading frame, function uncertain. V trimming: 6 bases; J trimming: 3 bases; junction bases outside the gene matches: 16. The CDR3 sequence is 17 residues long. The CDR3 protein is CASSFHARDSRDYGYTF. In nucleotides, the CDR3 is TGCGCCAGCAGCTTCCACGCGCGGGACAGTCGGGACTATGGCTACACCTTC.

Here the CDR3 DNA reads TGCGCCAGCAGCCACATAGGACAGGGCTCGGAGACCCAGTACTTC. This sequence encodes CASSHIGQGSETQYF. The rearrangement joins TRBV4-1 to TRBJ2-5; 8 nucleotides align to TRBD1. This CDR3 has 15 residues. The V gene end was trimmed by 3 bases and the J gene end by 5 bases; junction bases not matched to a gene: 8. CDR1 is MGHRA, CDR2 YSYEKL, per germline.

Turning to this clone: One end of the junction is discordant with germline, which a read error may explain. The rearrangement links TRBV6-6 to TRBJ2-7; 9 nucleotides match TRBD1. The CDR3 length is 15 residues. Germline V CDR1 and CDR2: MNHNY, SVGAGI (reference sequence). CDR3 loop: CASSYRDRELSEQCF. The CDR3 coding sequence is TGTGCCAGCAGTTATCGGGACAGGGAGTTAAGCGAGCAGTGCTTC.

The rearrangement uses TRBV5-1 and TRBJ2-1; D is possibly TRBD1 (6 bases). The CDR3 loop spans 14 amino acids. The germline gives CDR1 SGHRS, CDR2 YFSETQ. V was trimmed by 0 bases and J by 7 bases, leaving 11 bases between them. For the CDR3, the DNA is TGCGCCAGCAGCTTGGAACAGGGTGGGAATGAGCAGTTCTTC. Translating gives CASSLEQGGNEQFF.

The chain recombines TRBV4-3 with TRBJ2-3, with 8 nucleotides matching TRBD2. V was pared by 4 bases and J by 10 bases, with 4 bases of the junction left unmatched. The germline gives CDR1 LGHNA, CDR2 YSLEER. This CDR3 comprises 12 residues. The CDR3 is CASSPSGGAQYF. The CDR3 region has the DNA TGCGCCAGCAGCCCGTCGGGGGGGGCGCAGTATTTT.

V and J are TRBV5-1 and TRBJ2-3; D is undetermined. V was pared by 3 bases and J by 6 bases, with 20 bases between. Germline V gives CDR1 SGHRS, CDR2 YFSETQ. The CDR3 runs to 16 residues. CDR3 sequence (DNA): TGCGCCAGCAGCTCCGATGACACGGTTTTGGGCGATACGCAGTATTTT. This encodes CASSSDDTVLGDTQYF.

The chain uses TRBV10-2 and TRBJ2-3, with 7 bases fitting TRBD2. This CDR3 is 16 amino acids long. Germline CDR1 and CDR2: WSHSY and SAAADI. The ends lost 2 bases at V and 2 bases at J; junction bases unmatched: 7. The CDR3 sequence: CASSEMGGRYTDTQYF. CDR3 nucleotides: TGCGCCAGCAGTGAGATGGGCGGGAGATACACAGATACGCAGTATTTT.